These 2 T cell receptor beta chains were all obtained from the same sample, sequenced in a study of neoadjuvant anti-PD-1 for oral cavity cancer. The table came from immunoSEQ multiplex PCR; TCRdb's copy has only in-frame clones and leaves some out. This table holds around 14,000 clones, just over 70% found once. This specimen consisted of PBMCs, obtained before nivolumab (anti-PD-1) treatment. Source of these receptors: a person aged 40 to 85 with oral cavity squamous cell carcinoma.

The gene calls are TRBV10-2 and TRBJ2-1, with D unclear. V shed 7 bases and J shed 7 bases, with 14 bases lying between them. Germline values: CDR1 WSHSY, CDR2 SAAADI. The CDR3 runs to 13 residues. CDR3 bases: TGCGCCAGCACCGGCAAAAGTGGAAATGAGCAGTTCTTC. It translates to CASTGKSGNEQFF.

The rearrangement uses TRBV4-1 and TRBJ2-3, with 16 bases fitting TRBD2. CDR1 and CDR2 from the germline V gene are MGHRA and YSYEKL. V was pared by 4 bases and J by 4 bases, with 17 bases of the junction left unmatched. The CDR3 runs to 21 residues. CDR3 sequence: CASSPYPTGTSGGASSDTQYF. The CDR3 region has the DNA TGCGCCAGCAGCCCCTACCCAACCGGGACTAGCGGGGGGGCGTCCTCAGATACGCAGTATTTT.